The entry that follows covers one T cell receptor beta chain sequence. Its antigen is not known. CDR3 length: 17 residues. Germline loops: CDR1 SGDLS, CDR2 YYNGEE. Trimming removed 0 bases at V and 8 bases at J, with 18 bases between. This specimen belongs to a study of T cell responses to AZD1222 COVID-19 vaccine. Study conclusions and caveats: In a largely white British group with more females than males, clonal diversity was possibly underestimated. Spike-specific TCR breadth and depth went up after people got two AZD1222 doses. Baseline seropositives among AZD1222 recipients totaled only 5 to 7.

The assay was immunoSEQ multiplex PCR, and TCRdb's table has in-frame clones only and misses some. The sample lists about 180,000 clones, around 90% occurring once. Sequencing used peripheral blood, obtained 28 days after the second AZD1222 dose. This receptor was identified in an adult who received the AZD1222 COVID-19 vaccine. The chain uses TRBV9 and TRBJ1-6; D perhaps matches TRBD1 (6 bases). The DNA of the CDR3 is TGTGCCAGCAGCGTAGGAGGGGGGGGCGGTAATTATTCACCCCTCCACTTT. Translating it yields CASSVGGGGGNYSPLHF.